These 25 T cell receptor beta chains were sequenced from one sample in a study of T cells in Graves' hyperthyroidism and ophthalmopathy. What was amplified from RNA transcripts were TCR beta CDR3 regions. First-round RT-PCR targeting the TCR CDR3 was performed with the HTBI primer set. Using its own MiXCR run on the multiplex PCR reads, TCRdb lists one record per CDR3 protein. This sample has approximately 320,000 distinct CDR3 sequences, with approximately 16% found just once. The sequencing input was blood. These receptors all stem from a man in his thirties or forties with Graves' hyperthyroidism.

The chain couples TRBV9 to TRBJ2-7, with 7 bases identical to TRBD1. CDR3 length: 15 amino acids. Trimming cost V 4 bases and J 4 bases; bases outside gene matches: 11. The germline gives CDR1 SGDLS, CDR2 YYNGEE. The CDR3 nucleotides are TGTGCCAGCAGCTCCCGGCCGGACAGGATATACGAGCAGTACTTC. Its protein is CASSSRPDRIYEQYF.

This clonotype showed up many times. This chain links TRBV4-2 with TRBJ1-4; 7 nucleotides match TRBD1. The CDR3 has 15 residues. Germline-derived CDR1 and CDR2 are LGHNA and YNFKEQ. With V trimmed by 1 base and J by 3 bases, 2 bases remained unmatched. The CDR3 here is CASSQGDSPNEKLFF. The CDR3 nucleotides are TGTGCCAGCAGCCAAGGGGACAGCCCTAATGAAAAACTGTTTTTT.

This clonotype was seen a handful of times. The chain carries TRBV20-1 and TRBJ2-3; perhaps TRBD2 as D (5 bases). There are 15 residues in the CDR3. Germline CDR1 and CDR2: DFQATT and SNEGSKA (reference sequence). The V gene lost 3 bases and the J gene lost 0 bases, with 13 bases spanning the gap. The CDR3 coding sequence is TGCAGTGCTAGTGGAGTAGCGCCTAGCACAGATACGCAGTATTTT. It yields the protein CSASGVAPSTDTQYF.

The chain combines TRBV18 with TRBJ1-5, with 8 bases lining up with TRBD1. The germline V gene encodes CDR1 KGHSH and CDR2 LQKENI. The CDR3 consists of 15 residues. V lost 4 bases, J lost 6 bases, and 8 bases stayed unmatched. CDR3 nucleotides: TGTGCCAGCTCACGGCGGGACAGGCCGGGTCAGCCCCAGCATTTT. It yields the protein CASSRRDRPGQPQHF. Filled out from reference TRBV18 and TRBJ1-5, the complete variable domain reads NAGVMQNPRHLVRRRGQEARLRCSPMKGHSHVYWYRQLPEEGLKFMVYLQKENIIDESGMPKERFSAEFPKEGPSILRIQQVVRGDSAAYFCASSRRDRPGQPQHFGDGTRLSIL.

This sequence joins TRBV27 and TRBJ2-5, with 11 bases aligning to TRBD1. The CDR3 is 15 residues long. Per germline, CDR1 MNHEY and CDR2 SMNVEV (reference sequence). With 5 bases clipped from V and 4 bases from J, the junction kept 6 bases outside the gene matches. The chain's CDR3 is CASSPGTGGVETQYF. For the CDR3, the DNA is TGTGCCAGCAGTCCGGGGACAGGGGGGGTAGAGACCCAGTACTTC.

This clonotype was found many times. The V call is TRBV7-9, the J call TRBJ2-7, with 8 bases aligning to TRBD1. Germline V gene sequence: CDR1 SEHNR, CDR2 FQNEAQ (reference sequence). Losses at the gene ends were 5 bases for V and 7 bases for J; bases not matched to a gene: 16. The CDR3 is made up of 16 amino acids. In nucleotides, the CDR3 is TGTGCCAGCAGCGCCTCAGGGGGCAGGGCGACGGGGGAGCAGTACTTC. This sequence encodes CASSASGGRATGEQYF.

This clonotype has at least ten counts. The chain joins TRBV2 to TRBJ1-1; 12 nucleotides line up with TRBD1. The germline CDR1 and CDR2 sequences are SNHLY and FYNNEI. V lost 6 bases and J lost 1; bases outside the gene matches: 3. CDR3 length equals 15 residues. The CDR3 loop is CASRGQGAQNTEAFF. In DNA form, the CDR3 reads TGTGCCAGCAGGGGACAGGGGGCTCAGAACACTGAAGCTTTCTTT.

This clonotype was found a few times. The rearrangement joins TRBV7-3 to TRBJ2-1; no definite D call. Germline CDR1 reads SGHTA; CDR2 reads FQGTGA. The CDR3 is 16 residues long. V was clipped by 5 bases and J by 6 bases, with 20 bases between them. CDR3 sequence reads: CASSPATGLPGNEQFF. The CDR3 nucleotides read TGTGCCAGCAGCCCCGCGACGGGCCTCCCCGGCAATGAGCAGTTCTTC.

The CDR3 protein is CASSLDDYEQYF. CDR3 sequence (DNA): TGTGCCAGCAGTTTAGACGACTACGAGCAGTACTTC. The chain is built from TRBV12-3 or TRBV12-4 and TRBJ2-7; D is undetermined. V was shortened by 1 base and J by 3 bases, with 4 bases between the two germline ends. The CDR3 extends over 12 amino acids.

This clonotype was counted at least ten times. The CDR3 sequence: CASSFAGQETQYF. The CDR3, as DNA: TGTGCCAGCAGCTTCGCGGGACAGGAGACCCAGTACTTC. The chain recombines TRBV7-2 with TRBJ2-5; D is possibly TRBD1 (7 bases). Deletions cut 3 bases from V and 5 bases from J, with 10 bases between. The germline CDR1 and CDR2 sequences are SGHTA and FQGNSA. The CDR3 spans 13 residues.

This clonotype showed up just a few times. The chain recombines TRBV20-1 with TRBJ2-5; 10 nucleotides match TRBD2. Trimming at V came to 5 bases and at J to 2 bases, leaving 8 bases not matched to a gene. Germline V gene data show CDR1 as DFQATT and CDR2 as SNEGSKA (reference sequence). The CDR3 is 15 residues long. CDR3 DNA: TGCAGTGCTCAGGCCGGGACTAGCGTACAAGAGACCCAGTACTTC. Amino acids: CSAQAGTSVQETQYF.

This clonotype was counted many times. V is TRBV27 and J is TRBJ2-7, with D perhaps matching TRBD1 or TRBD2 (5 bases each). With 5 bases removed from V and 3 bases from J, the gap between germline ends came to 17 bases. The CDR3 loop spans 15 amino acids. Per the germline V gene, CDR1 is MNHEY and CDR2 is SMNVEV (reference sequence). CDR3 sequence reads: CASSPQGFAGYEQYF. DNA for the CDR3: TGTGCCAGCAGTCCTCAGGGTTTTGCGGGCTACGAGCAGTACTTC.

This clonotype was seen many times. The chain joins TRBV30 to TRBJ1-1; D not certain. Trimming took off 2 bases at V and 1 base at J, with 5 bases between the two ends. Germline lookup yields CDR1 GTSNPN and CDR2 SVGIG (reference sequence). The CDR3 sequence is 12 residues long. In DNA, the CDR3 is TGTGCCTGGAGTCAGACGAACACTGAAGCTTTCTTT. This gives the protein CAWSQTNTEAFF.

This clonotype was counted a few times. The chain combines TRBV4-1 with TRBJ2-1, with 7 positions matching TRBD1. V lost 3 bases to trimming and J lost 6 bases; unmatched junction nucleotides: 2. The CDR3 runs 13 residues. The germline gives CDR1 MGHRA, CDR2 YSYEKL. CDR3 sequence reads: CASSQTGLNEQFF. Written as DNA, the CDR3 is TGCGCCAGCAGCCAGACAGGGCTCAATGAGCAGTTCTTC.

The gene calls are TRBV5-1 and TRBJ2-2; 8 bases map to TRBD1. From germline, CDR1 is SGHRS and CDR2 YFSETQ. The ends lost 3 bases at V and 6 bases at J; junction bases unmatched: 4. This CDR3 region has 14 residues. The CDR3 DNA reads TGCGCCAGCAGCTCTGGACAGGGCGCCGGGGAGCTGTTTTTT. This translates into CASSSGQGAGELFF.

This clonotype was counted ten times or more. V is TRBV3-1 and J is TRBJ1-1; a weak D match, TRBD1 (5 bases). V was shortened by 3 bases and J by 5 bases, with 10 bases between the two germline ends. This CDR3 region has 13 residues. CDR1 is LGHDT, CDR2 YNNKEL, per germline (reference sequence). For the CDR3, the DNA is TGTGCCAGCAGCCAGGGGGACGGTACTGAAGCTTTCTTT. It is translated as CASSQGDGTEAFF.

The chain has TRBV9 and TRBJ2-3; TRBD2 is a possible D gene (7 bases). The ends were cut back, 0 bases at V and 4 bases at J, with 12 bases in the middle. Per germline, CDR1 SGDLS and CDR2 YYNGEE. The CDR3 has 15 residues. The CDR3 loop reads CASSVGGRESDTQYF. As DNA, the CDR3 is TGTGCCAGCAGCGTAGGGGGGCGGGAGTCAGATACGCAGTATTTT. Together with reference TRBV9 and TRBJ2-3, the CDR3 gives the full variable domain: DSGVTQTPKHLITATGQRVTLRCSPRSGDLSVYWYQQSLDQGLQFLIQYYNGEERAKGNILERFSAQQFPDLHSELNLSSLELGDSALYFCASSVGGRESDTQYFGPGTRLTVL.

This clonotype has ten or more counts. The V call is TRBV20-1, the J call TRBJ2-1, with 10 bases that match TRBD2. Germline V lookup: CDR1 DFQATT, CDR2 SNEGSKA (reference sequence). Trimming removed 8 bases from V and 8 bases from J; junction bases left unmatched: 9. This CDR3 has 13 residues. The CDR3 DNA is TGCAGTTTATCTAATAGCGGGAGGTATGAGCAGTTCTTC. This translates into CSLSNSGRYEQFF.

This clonotype was counted at least ten times. The chain joins TRBV20-1 to TRBJ1-1; D perhaps matches TRBD1 (6 bases). Per the germline V gene, CDR1 is DFQATT and CDR2 is SNEGSKA (reference sequence). CDR3 length: 16 amino acids. Deletions cut 0 bases from V and 0 bases from J, with 14 bases between. Here the CDR3 DNA reads TGCAGTGCTAGAGATCCGGGGGCAGGATTGAACACTGAAGCTTTCTTT. It specifies CSARDPGAGLNTEAFF.

This clonotype turned up a few times. The gene calls are TRBV24-1 and TRBJ1-2; 8 nucleotides match TRBD1. This CDR3 spans 15 amino acids. Losses at the gene ends were 3 bases for V and 4 bases for J; bases not matched to a gene: 6. Germline V CDR1 and CDR2: KGHDR, SFDVKD. DNA for the CDR3: TGTGCCACCAGTGATAACGACAGGGGTGGCTATGGCTACACCTTC. Protein: CATSDNDRGGYGYTF.

The chain uses TRBV6-1 and TRBJ2-2; TRBD1 or TRBD2 may be the D gene (5 bases each). CDR3 size: 14 residues. V lost 1 base to trimming and J lost 11 bases, with 14 bases between them. Germline V gene sequence: CDR1 MNHNS, CDR2 SASEGT. In nucleotides, the CDR3 is TGTGCCAGCAGTGAAGAGGGGTGGACGGGAGAGCTGTTTTTT. Protein sequence: CASSEEGWTGELFF.

The V gene is TRBV12-3 or TRBV12-4, the J gene TRBJ2-4; TRBD2 is a possible D gene (5 bases). CDR3 length equals 14 residues. The ends were cut back, 8 bases at V and 3 bases at J, with 14 bases in the middle. DNA for the CDR3: TGTGCCAGCGGCTCTGGACTTGGCAAAAACATTCAGTACTTC. Amino acids: CASGSGLGKNIQYF.

The rearrangement joins TRBV7-2 to TRBJ1-2; D is ambiguous. Germline CDR1 is SGHTA and CDR2 is FQGNSA. This CDR3 has 12 amino acids. The V end lost 1 base, the J end lost 5 bases, and 5 bases lay between the germline ends. CDR3 in DNA: TGTGCCAGCAGCTTAGTACAGTATGGCTACACCTTC. Its protein product is CASSLVQYGYTF.

This clonotype was seen just once. This chain uses TRBV15 with TRBJ1-5, with TRBD1 matching 8 bases. CDR3 length equals 17 residues. Germline values: CDR1 LNHNV, CDR2 YYDKDF (reference sequence). V trimming: 2 bases; J trimming: 2 bases; junction bases outside the gene matches: 8. The CDR3 reads CATSRLTGGGGNQPQHF. For the CDR3, the DNA is TGTGCCACCAGCAGACTTACAGGGGGAGGAGGCAATCAGCCCCAGCATTTT.

There are a few counts of this clonotype. The gene calls are TRBV7-9 and TRBJ2-4; no clear D gene. The CDR3 is 13 amino acids. Germline CDR1 reads SEHNR; CDR2 reads FQNEAQ (reference sequence). Trimming cost V 1 base and J 6 bases, with 7 bases left between them. The CDR3: CASSLGAANIQYF. Written as DNA, the CDR3 is TGTGCCAGCAGCTTAGGGGCTGCAAACATTCAGTACTTC. Based on the CDR3 plus reference TRBV7-9 and TRBJ2-4, the full variable domain is DTGVSQNPRHKITKRGQNVTFRCDPISEHNRLYWYRQTLGQGPEFLTYFQNEAQLEKSRLLSDRFSAERPKGSFSTLEIQRTEQGDSAMYLCASSLGAANIQYFGAGTRLSVL.